Included here is one T cell receptor (beta chain) sequence, with context. This specimen comes from a study of blood T cell repertoires in COVID-19. The CDR3 has 16 amino acids. The germline V gene has CDR1 SGHVS and CDR2 FQNEAQ. The V gene end was trimmed by 5 bases and the J gene end by 2 bases; junction bases not matched to a gene: 11. Clones were read by immunoSEQ multiplex PCR, and TCRdb kept only the in-frame ones, dropping some. This sample carries roughly 500,000 clones, roughly 90% of them seen once, and the ten largest clones take approximately 2%. The sequenced sample consisted of PBMCs or T cells enriched from blood (not recorded which). The rearrangement links TRBV7-8 to TRBJ1-2; TRBD1 matches at 7 bases. This receptor was taken from a woman aged 40 to 49 who had recovered from COVID-19. The CDR3: CASSGTLGQPNYGYTF. In DNA, the CDR3 is TGTGCCAGCAGCGGCACACTGGGACAGCCCAACTATGGCTACACCTTC. Full variable domain (remainder filled in from reference TRBV7-8 and TRBJ1-2): GAGVSQSPRYKVAKRGQDVALRCDPISGHVSLFWYQQALGQGPEFLTYFQNEAQLDKSGLPSDRFFAERPEGSVSTLKIQRTQQEDSAVYLCASSGTLGQPNYGYTFGSGTRLTVV.